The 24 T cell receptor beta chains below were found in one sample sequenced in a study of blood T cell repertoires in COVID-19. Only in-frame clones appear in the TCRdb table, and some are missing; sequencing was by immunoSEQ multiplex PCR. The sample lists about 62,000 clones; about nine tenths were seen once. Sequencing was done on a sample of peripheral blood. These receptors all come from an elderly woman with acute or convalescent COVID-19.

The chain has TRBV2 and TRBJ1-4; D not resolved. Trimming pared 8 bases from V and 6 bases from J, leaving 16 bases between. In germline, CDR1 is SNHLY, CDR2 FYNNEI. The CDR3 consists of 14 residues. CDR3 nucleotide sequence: TGTGCCAGCCTGCCGACGGAGACCCATGAAAAACTGTTTTTT. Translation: CASLPTETHEKLFF.

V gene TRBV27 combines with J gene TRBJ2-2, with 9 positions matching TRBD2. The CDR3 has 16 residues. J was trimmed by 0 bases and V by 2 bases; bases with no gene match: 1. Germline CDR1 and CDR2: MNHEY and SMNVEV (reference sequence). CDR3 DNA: TGTGCCAGCAGTTTACGACTAGCGGCGAACACCGGGGAGCTGTTTTTT. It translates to CASSLRLAANTGELFF.

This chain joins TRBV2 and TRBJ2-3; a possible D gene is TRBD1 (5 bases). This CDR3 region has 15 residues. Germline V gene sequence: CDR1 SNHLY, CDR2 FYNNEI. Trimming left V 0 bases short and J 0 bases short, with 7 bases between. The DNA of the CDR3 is TGTGCCAGCAGTGAAGCCAGGGCCAGCACAGATACGCAGTATTTT. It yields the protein CASSEARASTDTQYF.

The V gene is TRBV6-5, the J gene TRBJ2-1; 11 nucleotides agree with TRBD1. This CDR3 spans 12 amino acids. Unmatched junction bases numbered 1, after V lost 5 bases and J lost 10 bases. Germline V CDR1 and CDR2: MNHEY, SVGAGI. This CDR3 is CASSRTGGEQFF. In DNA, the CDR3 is TGTGCCAGCAGTAGGACAGGGGGCGAGCAGTTCTTC.

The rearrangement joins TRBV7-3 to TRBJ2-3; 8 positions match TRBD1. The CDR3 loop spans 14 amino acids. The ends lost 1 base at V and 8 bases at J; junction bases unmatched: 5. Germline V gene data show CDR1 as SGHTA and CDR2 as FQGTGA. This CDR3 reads CASSLNTGGGTQYF. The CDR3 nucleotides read TGTGCCAGCAGCTTAAATACAGGGGGAGGTACGCAGTATTTT.

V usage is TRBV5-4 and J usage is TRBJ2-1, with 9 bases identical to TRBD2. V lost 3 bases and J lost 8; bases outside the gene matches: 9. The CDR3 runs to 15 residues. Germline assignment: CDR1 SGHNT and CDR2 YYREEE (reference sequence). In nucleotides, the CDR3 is TGTGCCAGCAGCTACCGGCGGGGGGGCGCGGATGAGCAGTTCTTC. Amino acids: CASSYRRGGADEQFF.

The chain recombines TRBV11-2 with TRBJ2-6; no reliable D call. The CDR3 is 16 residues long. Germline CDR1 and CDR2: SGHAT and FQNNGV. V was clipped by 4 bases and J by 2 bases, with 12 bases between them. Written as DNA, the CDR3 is TGTGCCAGCAGCTCCCCCCAATGGCCTGGGGCCAACGTCCTGACTTTC. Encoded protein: CASSSPQWPGANVLTF.

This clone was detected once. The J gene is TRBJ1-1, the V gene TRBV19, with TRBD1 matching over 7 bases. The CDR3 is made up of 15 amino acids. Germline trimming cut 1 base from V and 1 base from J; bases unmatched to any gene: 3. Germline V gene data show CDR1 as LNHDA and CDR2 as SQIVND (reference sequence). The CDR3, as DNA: TGTGCCAGTAGTATAGGTTACAGGGGGAACACTGAAGCTTTCTTT. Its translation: CASSIGYRGNTEAFF.

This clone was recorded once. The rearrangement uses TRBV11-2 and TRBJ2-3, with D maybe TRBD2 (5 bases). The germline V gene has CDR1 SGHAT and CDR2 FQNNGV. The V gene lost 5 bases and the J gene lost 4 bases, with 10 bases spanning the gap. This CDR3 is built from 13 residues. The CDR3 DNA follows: TGTGCCAGCAGCAATATGGAGGCAGATACGCAGTATTTT. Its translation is CASSNMEADTQYF.

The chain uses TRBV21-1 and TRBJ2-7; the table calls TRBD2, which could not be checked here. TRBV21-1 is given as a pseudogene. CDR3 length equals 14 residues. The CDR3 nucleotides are TGTGCCAGCAGCAAGAGGTCCAGACTCCACGAGCAGTACTTC. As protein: CASSKRSRLHEQYF.

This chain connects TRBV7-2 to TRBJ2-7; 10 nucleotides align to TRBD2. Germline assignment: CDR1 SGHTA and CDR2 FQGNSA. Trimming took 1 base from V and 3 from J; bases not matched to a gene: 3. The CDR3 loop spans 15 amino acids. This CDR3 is CASSLVASGSYEQYF. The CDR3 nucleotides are TGTGCCAGCAGCTTAGTGGCTAGCGGGAGCTACGAGCAGTACTTC.

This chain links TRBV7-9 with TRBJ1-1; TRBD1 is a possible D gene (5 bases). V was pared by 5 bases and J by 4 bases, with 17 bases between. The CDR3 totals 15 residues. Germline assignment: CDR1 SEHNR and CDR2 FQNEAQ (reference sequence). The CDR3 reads CASSTHRGGGTEAFF. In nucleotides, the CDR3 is TGTGCCAGCAGCACTCATCGGGGCGGGGGCACTGAAGCTTTCTTT.

Here the CDR3 reads CASSRDRSSYEQYF. The CDR3 nucleotides read TGTGCCAGCAGCCGGGACAGGAGCTCCTACGAGCAGTACTTC. This rearrangement joins TRBV7-9 to TRBJ2-7, with 8 bases identical to TRBD1. This CDR3 has 14 residues. From germline, CDR1 is SEHNR and CDR2 FQNEAQ (reference sequence). V lost 5 bases to trimming and J lost 0 bases; unmatched junction nucleotides: 3.

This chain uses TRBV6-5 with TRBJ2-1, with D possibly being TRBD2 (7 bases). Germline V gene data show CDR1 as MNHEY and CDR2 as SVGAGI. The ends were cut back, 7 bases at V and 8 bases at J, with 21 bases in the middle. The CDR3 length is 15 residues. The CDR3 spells CASTSPGGNHHEQFF. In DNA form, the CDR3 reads TGTGCCAGCACCAGCCCGGGGGGCAATCATCATGAGCAGTTCTTC.

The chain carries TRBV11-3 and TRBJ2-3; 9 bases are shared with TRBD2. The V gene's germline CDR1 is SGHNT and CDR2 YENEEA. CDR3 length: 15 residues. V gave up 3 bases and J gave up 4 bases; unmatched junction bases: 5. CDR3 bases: TGTGCCAGCAGCTTTGCTAGCGGGATCGCAGATACGCAGTATTTT. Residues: CASSFASGIADTQYF.

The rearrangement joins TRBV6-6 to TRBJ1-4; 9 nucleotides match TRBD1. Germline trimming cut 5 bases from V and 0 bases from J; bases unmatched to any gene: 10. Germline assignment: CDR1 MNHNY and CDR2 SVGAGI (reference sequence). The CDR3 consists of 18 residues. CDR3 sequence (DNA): TGTGCCAGCAGTCAGGGCCGACAGGGGGGATCAACTAATGAAAAACTGTTTTTT. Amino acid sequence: CASSQGRQGGSTNEKLFF.

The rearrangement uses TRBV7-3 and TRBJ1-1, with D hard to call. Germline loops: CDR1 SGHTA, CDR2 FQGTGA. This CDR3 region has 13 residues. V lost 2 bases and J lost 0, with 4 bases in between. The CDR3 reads CASSLQMNTEAFF. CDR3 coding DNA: TGTGCCAGCAGCTTACAGATGAACACTGAAGCTTTCTTT.

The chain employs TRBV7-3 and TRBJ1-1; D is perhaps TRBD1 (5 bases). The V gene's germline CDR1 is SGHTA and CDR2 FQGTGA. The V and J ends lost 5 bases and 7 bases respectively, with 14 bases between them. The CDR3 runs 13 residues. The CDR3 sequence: CASSPDRGLEAFF. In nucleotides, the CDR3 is TGTGCCAGCAGCCCCGACAGAGGTCTTGAAGCTTTCTTT.

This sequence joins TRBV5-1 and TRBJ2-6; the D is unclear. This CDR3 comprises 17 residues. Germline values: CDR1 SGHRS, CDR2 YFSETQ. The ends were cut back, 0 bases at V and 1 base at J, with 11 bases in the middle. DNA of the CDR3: TGCGCCAGCAGCTTGGCTGGAGATACATCTGGGGCCAACGTCCTGACTTTC. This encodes CASSLAGDTSGANVLTF.

The chain's CDR3 is CASSTGTGPTDTQYF. The CDR3 nucleotides read TGCGCCAGCAGCACCGGGACAGGACCCACAGATACGCAGTATTTT. The chain couples TRBV5-1 to TRBJ2-3; 8 nucleotides agree with TRBD1. This CDR3 region has 15 residues. The ends lost 4 bases at V and 2 bases at J; junction bases unmatched: 6. Germline-derived CDR1 and CDR2 are SGHRS and YFSETQ.

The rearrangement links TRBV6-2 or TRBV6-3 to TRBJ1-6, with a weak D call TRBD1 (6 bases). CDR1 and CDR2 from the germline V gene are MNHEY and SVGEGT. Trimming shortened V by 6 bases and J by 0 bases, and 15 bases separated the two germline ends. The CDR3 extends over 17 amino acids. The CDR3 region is CASSPDRTSSYNSPLHF. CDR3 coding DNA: TGTGCCAGCAGCCCTGACAGGACCAGCTCCTATAATTCACCCCTCCACTTT.

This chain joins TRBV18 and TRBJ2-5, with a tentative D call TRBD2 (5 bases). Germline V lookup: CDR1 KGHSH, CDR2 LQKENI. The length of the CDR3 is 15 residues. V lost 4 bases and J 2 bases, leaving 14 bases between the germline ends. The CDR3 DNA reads TGTGCCAGCTCACGCCTCTGGGGAGCACAAGAGACCCAGTACTTC. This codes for CASSRLWGAQETQYF. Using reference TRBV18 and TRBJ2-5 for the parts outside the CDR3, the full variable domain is NAGVMQNPRHLVRRRGQEARLRCSPMKGHSHVYWYRQLPEEGLKFMVYLQKENIIDESGMPKERFSAEFPKEGPSILRIQQVVRGDSAAYFCASSRLWGAQETQYFGPGTRLLVL.

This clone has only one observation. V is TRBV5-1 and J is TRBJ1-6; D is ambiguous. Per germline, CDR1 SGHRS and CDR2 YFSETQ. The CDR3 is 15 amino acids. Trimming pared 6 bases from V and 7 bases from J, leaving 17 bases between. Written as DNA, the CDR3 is TGCGCCAGCACCACCCGCCCGGGATCCAATTCACCCCTCCACTTT. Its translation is CASTTRPGSNSPLHF.

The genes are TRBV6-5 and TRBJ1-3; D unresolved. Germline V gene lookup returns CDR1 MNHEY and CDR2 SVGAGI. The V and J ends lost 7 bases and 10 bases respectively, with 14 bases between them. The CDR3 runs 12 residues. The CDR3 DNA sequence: TGTGCCAGCACCTCCTTAGCGGTAACCATATATTTT. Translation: CASTSLAVTIYF.